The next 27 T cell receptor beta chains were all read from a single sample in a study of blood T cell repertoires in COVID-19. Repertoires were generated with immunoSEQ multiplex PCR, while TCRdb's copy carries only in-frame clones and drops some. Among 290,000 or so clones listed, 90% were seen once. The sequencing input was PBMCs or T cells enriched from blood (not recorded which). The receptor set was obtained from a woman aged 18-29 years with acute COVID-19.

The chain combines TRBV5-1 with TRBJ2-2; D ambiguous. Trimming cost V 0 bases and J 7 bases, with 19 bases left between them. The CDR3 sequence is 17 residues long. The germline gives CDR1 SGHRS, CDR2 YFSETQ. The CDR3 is CASSLAIDPQVHGELFF. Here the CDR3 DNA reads TGCGCCAGCAGCTTGGCTATCGATCCTCAGGTCCACGGGGAGCTGTTTTTT.

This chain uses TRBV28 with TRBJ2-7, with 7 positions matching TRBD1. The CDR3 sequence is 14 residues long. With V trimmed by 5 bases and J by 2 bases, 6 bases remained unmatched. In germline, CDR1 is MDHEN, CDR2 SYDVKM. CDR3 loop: CASSPGQDTYEQYF. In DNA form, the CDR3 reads TGTGCCAGCAGTCCCGGACAGGATACCTACGAGCAGTACTTC. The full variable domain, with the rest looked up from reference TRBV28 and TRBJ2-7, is DVKVTQSSRYLVKRTGEKVFLECVQDMDHENMFWYRQDPGLGLRLIYFSYDVKMKEKGDIPEGYSVSREKKERFSLILESASTNQTSMYLCASSPGQDTYEQYFGPGTRLTVT.

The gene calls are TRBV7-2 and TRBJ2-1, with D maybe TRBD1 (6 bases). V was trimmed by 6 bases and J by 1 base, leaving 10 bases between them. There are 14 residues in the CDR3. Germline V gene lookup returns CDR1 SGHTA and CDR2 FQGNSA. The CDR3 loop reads CASRRGQSYNEQFF. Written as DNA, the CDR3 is TGTGCCAGCAGGCGCGGACAGTCCTACAATGAGCAGTTCTTC.

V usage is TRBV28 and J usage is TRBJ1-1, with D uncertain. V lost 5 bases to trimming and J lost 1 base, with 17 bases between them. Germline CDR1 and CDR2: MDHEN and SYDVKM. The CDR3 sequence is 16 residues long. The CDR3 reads CASSTPWGGKNTEAFF. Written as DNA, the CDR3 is TGTGCCAGCAGTACCCCTTGGGGAGGGAAGAACACTGAAGCTTTCTTT. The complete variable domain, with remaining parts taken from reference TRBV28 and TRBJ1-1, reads DVKVTQSSRYLVKRTGEKVFLECVQDMDHENMFWYRQDPGLGLRLIYFSYDVKMKEKGDIPEGYSVSREKKERFSLILESASTNQTSMYLCASSTPWGGKNTEAFFGQGTRLTVV.

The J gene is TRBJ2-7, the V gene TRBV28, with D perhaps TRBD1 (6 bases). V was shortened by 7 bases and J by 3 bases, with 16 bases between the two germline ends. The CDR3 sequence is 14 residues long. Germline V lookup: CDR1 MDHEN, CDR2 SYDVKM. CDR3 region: CASTPDRSLYEQYF. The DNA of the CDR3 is TGTGCCAGCACCCCGGACAGAAGCCTCTACGAGCAGTACTTC.

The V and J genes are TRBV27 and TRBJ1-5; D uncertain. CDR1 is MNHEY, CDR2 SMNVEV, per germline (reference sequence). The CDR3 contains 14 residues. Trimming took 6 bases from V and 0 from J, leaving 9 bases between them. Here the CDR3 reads CASRRLDSNQPQHF. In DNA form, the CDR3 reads TGTGCCAGCAGGCGATTAGATAGCAATCAGCCCCAGCATTTT.

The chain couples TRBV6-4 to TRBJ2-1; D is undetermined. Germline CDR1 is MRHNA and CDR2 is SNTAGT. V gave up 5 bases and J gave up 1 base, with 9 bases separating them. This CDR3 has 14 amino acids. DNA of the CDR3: TGTGCCAGCAGTCCCGTTCCTTCCTACAATGAGCAGTTCTTC. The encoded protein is CASSPVPSYNEQFF.

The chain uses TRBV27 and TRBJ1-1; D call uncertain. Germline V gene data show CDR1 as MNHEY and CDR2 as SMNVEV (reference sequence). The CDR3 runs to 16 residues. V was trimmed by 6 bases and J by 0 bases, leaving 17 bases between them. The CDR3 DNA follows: TGTGCCAGCAGCTCCTGGGGAGCCCTTATGAACACTGAAGCTTTCTTT. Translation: CASSSWGALMNTEAFF.

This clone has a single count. The CDR3 coding sequence is TGCAGTGCTAGTCAGGGGCGAACGGAGACCCAGTACTTC. It yields the protein CSASQGRTETQYF. V usage is TRBV20-1 and J usage is TRBJ2-5; D is possibly TRBD1 (6 bases). There are 13 residues in the CDR3. Per the germline V gene, CDR1 is DFQATT and CDR2 is SNEGSKA (reference sequence). Trimming took 3 bases from V and 5 from J, leaving 13 bases between them.

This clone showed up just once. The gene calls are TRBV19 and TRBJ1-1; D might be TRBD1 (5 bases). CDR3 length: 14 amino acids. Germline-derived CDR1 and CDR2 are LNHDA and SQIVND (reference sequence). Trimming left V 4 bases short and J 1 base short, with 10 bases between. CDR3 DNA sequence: TGTGCCAGTAGTACCATCACAGGGAACACTGAAGCTTTCTTT. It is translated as CASSTITGNTEAFF.

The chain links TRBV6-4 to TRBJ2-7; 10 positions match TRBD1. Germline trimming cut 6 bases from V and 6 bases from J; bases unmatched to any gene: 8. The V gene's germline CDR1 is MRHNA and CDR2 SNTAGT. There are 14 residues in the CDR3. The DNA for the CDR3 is TGTGCCAGCAGCCCCGACAGGGGGCTAGGCGAGCAGTACTTC. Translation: CASSPDRGLGEQYF.

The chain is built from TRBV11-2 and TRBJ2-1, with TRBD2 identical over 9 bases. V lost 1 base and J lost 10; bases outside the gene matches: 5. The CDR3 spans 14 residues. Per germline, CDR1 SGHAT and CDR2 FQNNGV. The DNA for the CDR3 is TGTGCCAGCAGCTTAGGAGGGCTAGCGGGAGAGCAGTTCTTC. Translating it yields CASSLGGLAGEQFF.

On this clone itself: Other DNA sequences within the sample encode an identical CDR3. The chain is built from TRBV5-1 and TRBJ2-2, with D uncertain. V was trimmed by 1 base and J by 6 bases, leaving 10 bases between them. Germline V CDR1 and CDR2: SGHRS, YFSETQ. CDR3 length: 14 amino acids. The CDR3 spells CASSLLSSPGELFF. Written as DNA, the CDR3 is TGCGCCAGCAGCTTGTTGAGTTCGCCCGGGGAGCTGTTTTTT.

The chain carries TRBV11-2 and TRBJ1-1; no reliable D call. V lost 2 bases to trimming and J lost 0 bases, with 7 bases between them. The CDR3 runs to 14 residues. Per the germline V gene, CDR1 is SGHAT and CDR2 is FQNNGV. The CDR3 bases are TGTGCCAGCAGCTTATACAGCATGAACACTGAAGCTTTCTTT. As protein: CASSLYSMNTEAFF.

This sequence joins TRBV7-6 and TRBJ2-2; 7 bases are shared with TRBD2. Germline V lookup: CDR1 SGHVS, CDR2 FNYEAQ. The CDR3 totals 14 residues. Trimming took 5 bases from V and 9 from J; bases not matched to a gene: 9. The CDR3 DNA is TGTGCCAGCAGCGGGAGGGTGACCGAACGGGAGCTGTTTTTT. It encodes CASSGRVTERELFF.

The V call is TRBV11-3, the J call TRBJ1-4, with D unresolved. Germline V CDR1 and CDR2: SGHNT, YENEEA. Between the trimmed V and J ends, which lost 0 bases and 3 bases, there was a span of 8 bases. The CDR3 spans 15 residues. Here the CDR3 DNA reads TGTGCCAGCAGCTTAGATCCGTCCTCTAATGAAAAACTGTTTTTT. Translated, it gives CASSLDPSSNEKLFF.

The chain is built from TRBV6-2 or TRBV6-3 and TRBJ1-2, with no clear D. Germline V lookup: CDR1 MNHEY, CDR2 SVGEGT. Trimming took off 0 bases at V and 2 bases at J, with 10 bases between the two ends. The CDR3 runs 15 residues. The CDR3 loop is CASSYSSGGNYGYTF. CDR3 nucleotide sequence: TGTGCCAGCAGTTACTCGAGCGGCGGGAACTATGGCTACACCTTC.

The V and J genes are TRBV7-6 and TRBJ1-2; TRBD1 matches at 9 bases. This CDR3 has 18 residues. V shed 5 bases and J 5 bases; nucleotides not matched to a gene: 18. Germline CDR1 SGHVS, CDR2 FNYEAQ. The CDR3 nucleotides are TGTGCCAGCAGCCCACGTCCCGGGACAGGGAGGAGGGCATATGGCTACACCTTC. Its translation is CASSPRPGTGRRAYGYTF.

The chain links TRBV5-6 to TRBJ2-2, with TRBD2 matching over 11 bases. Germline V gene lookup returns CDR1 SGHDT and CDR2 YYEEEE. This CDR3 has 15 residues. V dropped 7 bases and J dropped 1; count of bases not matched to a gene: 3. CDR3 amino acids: CASDLAGGNTGELFF. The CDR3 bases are TGTGCCAGCGACCTAGCGGGAGGGAACACCGGGGAGCTGTTTTTT.

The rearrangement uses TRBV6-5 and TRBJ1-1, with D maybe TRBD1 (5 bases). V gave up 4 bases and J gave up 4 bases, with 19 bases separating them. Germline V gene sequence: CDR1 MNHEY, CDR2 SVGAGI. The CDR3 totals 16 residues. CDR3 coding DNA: TGTGCCAGCAGTTCGCGTCCCGGGGGAGGGAGCACTGAAGCTTTCTTT. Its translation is CASSSRPGGGSTEAFF.

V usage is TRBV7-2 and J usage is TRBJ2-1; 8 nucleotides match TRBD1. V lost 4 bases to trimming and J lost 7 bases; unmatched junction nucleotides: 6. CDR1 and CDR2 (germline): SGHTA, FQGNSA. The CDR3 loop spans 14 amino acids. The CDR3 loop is CASSSGQGWNEQFF. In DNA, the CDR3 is TGTGCCAGCAGCTCCGGACAGGGATGGAATGAGCAGTTCTTC.

CDR3 sequence reads: CASSYSLGGGQPQHF. The DNA of the CDR3 is TGTGCCAGCAGTTACTCGCTGGGTGGAGGGCAGCCCCAGCATTTT. J is TRBJ1-5 and V is TRBV6-5; D is uncertain. The CDR3 contains 15 residues. Deletions cut 0 bases from V and 7 bases from J, with 13 bases between. Per the germline V gene, CDR1 is MNHEY and CDR2 is SVGAGI.

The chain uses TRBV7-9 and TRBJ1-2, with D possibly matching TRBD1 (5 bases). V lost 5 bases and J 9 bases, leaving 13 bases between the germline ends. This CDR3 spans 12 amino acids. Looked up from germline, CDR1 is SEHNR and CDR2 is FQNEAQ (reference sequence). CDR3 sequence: CASSADSASYTF. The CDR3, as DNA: TGTGCCAGCAGCGCCGACAGTGCTAGCTACACCTTC. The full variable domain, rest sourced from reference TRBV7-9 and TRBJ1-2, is DTGVSQNPRHKITKRGQNVTFRCDPISEHNRLYWYRQTLGQGPEFLTYFQNEAQLEKSRLLSDRFSAERPKGSFSTLEIQRTEQGDSAMYLCASSADSASYTFGSGTRLTVV.

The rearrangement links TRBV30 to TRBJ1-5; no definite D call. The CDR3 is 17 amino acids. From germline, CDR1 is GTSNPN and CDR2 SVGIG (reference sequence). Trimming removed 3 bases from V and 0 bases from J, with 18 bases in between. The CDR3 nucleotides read TGTGCCTGGAGCGGAGGACTCCACTTCTATAGCAATCAGCCCCAGCATTTT. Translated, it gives CAWSGGLHFYSNQPQHF.

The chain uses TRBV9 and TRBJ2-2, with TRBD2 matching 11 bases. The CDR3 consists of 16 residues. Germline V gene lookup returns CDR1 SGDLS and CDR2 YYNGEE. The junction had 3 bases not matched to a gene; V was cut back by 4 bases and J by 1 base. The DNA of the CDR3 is TGTGCCAGCAGCTTGGGACTAGCGGAGAACACCGGGGAGCTGTTTTTT. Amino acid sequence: CASSLGLAENTGELFF.

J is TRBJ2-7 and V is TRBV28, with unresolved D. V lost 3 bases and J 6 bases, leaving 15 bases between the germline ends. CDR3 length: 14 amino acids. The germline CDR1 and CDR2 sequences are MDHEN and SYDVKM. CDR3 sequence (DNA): TGTGCCAGCAGTTTTCGAGCGATTGTAGGCGAGCAGTACTTC. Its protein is CASSFRAIVGEQYF.

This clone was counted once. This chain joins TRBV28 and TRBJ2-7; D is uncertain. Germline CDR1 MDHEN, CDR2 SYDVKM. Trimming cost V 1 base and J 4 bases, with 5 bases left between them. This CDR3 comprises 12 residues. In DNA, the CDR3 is TGTGCCAGCAGTTTATTCCTGTACGAGCAGTACTTC. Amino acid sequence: CASSLFLYEQYF. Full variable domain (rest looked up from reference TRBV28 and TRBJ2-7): DVKVTQSSRYLVKRTGEKVFLECVQDMDHENMFWYRQDPGLGLRLIYFSYDVKMKEKGDIPEGYSVSREKKERFSLILESASTNQTSMYLCASSLFLYEQYFGPGTRLTVT.